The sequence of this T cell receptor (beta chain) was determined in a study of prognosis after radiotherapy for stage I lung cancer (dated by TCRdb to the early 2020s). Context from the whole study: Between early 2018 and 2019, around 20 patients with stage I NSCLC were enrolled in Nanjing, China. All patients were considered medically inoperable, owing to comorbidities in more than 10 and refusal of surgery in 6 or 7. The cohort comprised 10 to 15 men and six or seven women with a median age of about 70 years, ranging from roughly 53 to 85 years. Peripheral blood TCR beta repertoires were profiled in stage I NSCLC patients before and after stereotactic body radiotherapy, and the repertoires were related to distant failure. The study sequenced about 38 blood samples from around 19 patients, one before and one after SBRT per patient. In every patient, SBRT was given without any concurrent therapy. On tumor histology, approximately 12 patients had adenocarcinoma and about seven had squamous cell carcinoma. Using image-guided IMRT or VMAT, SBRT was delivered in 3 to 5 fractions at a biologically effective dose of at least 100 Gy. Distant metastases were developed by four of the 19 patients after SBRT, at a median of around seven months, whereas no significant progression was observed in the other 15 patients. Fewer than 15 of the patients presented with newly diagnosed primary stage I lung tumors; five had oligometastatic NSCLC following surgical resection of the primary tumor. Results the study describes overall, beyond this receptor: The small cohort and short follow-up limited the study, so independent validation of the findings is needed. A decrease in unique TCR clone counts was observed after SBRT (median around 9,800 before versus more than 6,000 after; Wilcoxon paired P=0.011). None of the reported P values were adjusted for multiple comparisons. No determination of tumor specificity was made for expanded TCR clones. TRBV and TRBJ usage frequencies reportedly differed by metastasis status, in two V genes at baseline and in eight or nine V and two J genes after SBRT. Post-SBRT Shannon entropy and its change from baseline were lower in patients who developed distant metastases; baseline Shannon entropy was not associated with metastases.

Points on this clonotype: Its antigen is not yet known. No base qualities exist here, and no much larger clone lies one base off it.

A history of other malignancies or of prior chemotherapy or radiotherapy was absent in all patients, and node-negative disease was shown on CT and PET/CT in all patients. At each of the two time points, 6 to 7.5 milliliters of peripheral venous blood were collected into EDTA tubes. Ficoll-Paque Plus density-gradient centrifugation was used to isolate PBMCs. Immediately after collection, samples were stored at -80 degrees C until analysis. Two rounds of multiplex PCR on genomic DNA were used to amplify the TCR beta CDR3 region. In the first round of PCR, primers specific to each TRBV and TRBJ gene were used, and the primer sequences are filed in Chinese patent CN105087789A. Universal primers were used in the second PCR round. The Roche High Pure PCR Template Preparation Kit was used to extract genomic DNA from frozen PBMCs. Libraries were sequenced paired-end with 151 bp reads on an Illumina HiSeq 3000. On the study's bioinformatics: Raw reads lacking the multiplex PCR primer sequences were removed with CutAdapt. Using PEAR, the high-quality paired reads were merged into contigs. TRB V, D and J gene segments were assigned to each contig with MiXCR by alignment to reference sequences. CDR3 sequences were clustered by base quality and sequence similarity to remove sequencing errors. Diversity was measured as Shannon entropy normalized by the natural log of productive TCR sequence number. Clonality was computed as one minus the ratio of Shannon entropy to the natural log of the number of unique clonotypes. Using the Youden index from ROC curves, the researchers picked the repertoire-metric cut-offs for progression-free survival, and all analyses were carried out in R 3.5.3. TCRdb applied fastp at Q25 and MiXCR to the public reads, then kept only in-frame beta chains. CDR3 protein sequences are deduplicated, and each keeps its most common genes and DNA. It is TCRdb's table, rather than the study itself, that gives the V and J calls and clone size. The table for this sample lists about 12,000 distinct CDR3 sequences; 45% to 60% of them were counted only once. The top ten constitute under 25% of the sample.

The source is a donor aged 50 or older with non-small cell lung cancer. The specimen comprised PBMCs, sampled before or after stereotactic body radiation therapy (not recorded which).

The CDR3 protein: CASKTGLAGGGYNEQFF. Here is the DNA: TGTGCCAGCAAAACGGGACTAGCGGGAGGTGGCTACAATGAGCAGTTCTTC. The V gene is TRBV2 and the J gene is TRBJ2-1, with 15 bases matching TRBD2. CDR1 and CDR2 are read off the germline V gene as SNHLY and FYNNEI. Trimmed from V: 7 bases; trimmed from J: 3 bases; junction bases lacking a gene match: 7. The CDR3 has 17 amino acids, counting the end cysteine and phenylalanine. Only the CDR3 region is kept as DNA, spanning 51 bases read in frame from base 1.